The TCR beta chain under discussion was sequenced for a study of regulatory T cells in long-lasting Graves disease. Germline CDR1 is MNHNS and CDR2 is SASEGT. V dropped 6 bases and J dropped 2; count of bases not matched to a gene: 8. CDR3 length equals 15 residues. As to time point: newly diagnosed GD, antithyroid drugs for less than 3 months. With RNA extracted from PBMCs as input, the TCR library was made. This clonotype was recorded at least ten times. Both iRepertoire HTBI primers and Arm-PCR of CDR3 regions were used to build the TCR beta libraries. TCRdb reanalysed the multiplex PCR reads using MiXCR and keeps one entry per CDR3 protein. The repertoire holds around 480,000 distinct CDR3 sequences, with about 16% as singletons. These data are also associated with another study on T cells in Graves' hyperthyroidism and ophthalmopathy. That source adds: A first-round RT-PCR of the TCR CDR3 used the HTBI primer set. Among thyroid clonotypes expanded above 0.001, most also appeared in blood.

This material consisted of peripheral blood mononuclear cells (PBMCs), taken at new diagnosis, from a patient treated with antithyroid drugs. This chain uses TRBV6-1 with TRBJ2-7; 9 nucleotides align to TRBD2. The TCR sequence derives from a woman aged 40-60 years with Graves disease. CDR3 protein: CASRRTSGPTYEQYF. In DNA, the CDR3 is TGTGCCAGCAGGAGAACTAGCGGGCCCACCTACGAGCAGTACTTC.